This note documents a single TCR beta chain sequence. This entry is derived from a study of blood T cell repertoires in COVID-19. As for the study in general: PBMCs, B-cell-depleted T cells, or T cells were the source of the cDNA or gDNA that made up the material.

The germline V gene has CDR1 LNHDA and CDR2 SQIVND (reference sequence). The CDR3 contains 15 residues. The germline V and J ends were trimmed by 5 bases and 0 bases, with 13 bases remaining between them. TCRdb's copy holds only in-frame clones and misses some; the assay was immunoSEQ multiplex PCR. The top ten hold under 4.5% of the sample, which has approximately 50,000 clones, roughly 90% seen once. What was sequenced was peripheral blood. The receptor was isolated from a human donor in a cohort sampled during active COVID-19. The gene calls are TRBV19 and TRBJ1-2; no clear D. The CDR3 here is CASSRFGLANYGYTF. CDR3 in DNA: TGTGCCAGTAGTCGCTTTGGACTCGCTAACTATGGCTACACCTTC. The full variable domain, rest sourced from reference TRBV19 and TRBJ1-2, is DGGITQSPKYLFRKEGQNVTLSCEQNLNHDAMYWYRQDPGQGLRLIYYSQIVNDFQKGDIAEGYSVSREKKESFPLTVTSAQKNPTAFYLCASSRFGLANYGYTFGSGTRLTVV.